The 19 T cell receptor beta chains below all came from one sample that was sequenced in a study of T cell repertoires in cytomegalovirus infection. From the reads, TCRdb called clonotypes with MiXCR, one entry per CDR3 protein. This sample has approximately 1,000,000 distinct CDR3 sequences, with roughly 30% found just once. These TCRs' antigens remain unknown. Sequenced material: cultured CD8+ T cells from PBMCs, taken from culture after CMV antigen stimulation. The receptors originated from a human donor in good health (CMV status not recorded). Some clones in this sample may be carry-over from other donors' samples.

The chain employs TRBV29-1 and TRBJ2-1; possibly TRBD2 for D (6 bases). The CDR3 covers 14 residues. V lost 2 bases and J 4 bases, leaving 12 bases between the germline ends. In germline, CDR1 is SQVTM, CDR2 ANQGSEA. Here the CDR3 DNA reads TGCAGCGTTGAACCCCGGGACTTATACAATGAGCAGTTCTTC. Residues: CSVEPRDLYNEQFF.

This clonotype was counted a few times. The V gene is TRBV14, the J gene TRBJ1-2; TRBD1 matches 7 bases. Germline CDR1 and CDR2: SGHDN and FVKESK. CDR3 size: 16 residues. J lost 0 bases, V lost 0 bases, and 4 bases had no gene match. As DNA, the CDR3 is TGTGCCAGCAGCCAAGAGTCGACAGGGCCTAACTATGGCTACACCTTC. Amino acid sequence: CASSQESTGPNYGYTF.

The rearrangement links TRBV10-3 to TRBJ2-3, with 9 bases that match TRBD1. The CDR3 contains 15 residues. Germline V CDR1 and CDR2: ENHRY, SYGVKD. V trimming: 4 bases; J trimming: 6 bases; junction bases outside the gene matches: 8. CDR3: CAISGLGQGADTQYF. The CDR3, as DNA: TGTGCCATCAGTGGGTTGGGACAGGGAGCGGATACGCAGTATTTT.

This chain joins TRBV27 and TRBJ1-5; 7 bases align to TRBD1. The length of the CDR3 is 15 residues. The germline CDR1 and CDR2 sequences are MNHEY and SMNVEV (reference sequence). V shed 5 bases and J 1 base; nucleotides not matched to a gene: 5. The CDR3 reads CASSAQGGSNQPQHF. The DNA for the CDR3 is TGTGCCAGCAGTGCCCAGGGGGGGAGCAATCAGCCCCAGCATTTT.

The chain recombines TRBV12-5 with TRBJ2-4; D gene unclear. V lost 6 bases and J lost 5, with 8 bases in between. This CDR3 contains 12 residues. Germline CDR1 is LGHNT and CDR2 is FRNRAP. As DNA, the CDR3 is TGTGCTAGTGGCCCCTCCCAAAACATTCAGTACTTC. It encodes CASGPSQNIQYF.

This clonotype was seen more than once but under ten times. The chain carries TRBV2 and TRBJ2-7, with a weak D call TRBD1 (6 bases). CDR3 length: 12 residues. CDR1 SNHLY and CDR2 FYNNEI come from the germline V gene. The V gene lost 7 bases and the J gene lost 6 bases, with 13 bases spanning the gap. The chain's CDR3 is CASNDGTSEQYV. The CDR3 bases are TGTGCCAGCAACGACGGGACATCCGAGCAGTACGTC.

In its sample, this clonotype was seen a few times. The chain recombines TRBV12-3 or TRBV12-4 with TRBJ1-2; 7 nucleotides line up with TRBD1. This CDR3 has 15 residues. Unmatched junction bases numbered 15, after V lost 6 bases and J lost 8 bases. The CDR3 spells CASSLKPGGPAGYTF. The CDR3, as DNA: TGTGCCAGCAGCCTAAAGCCAGGGGGTCCCGCGGGCTACACCTTC.

In this sample, this clonotype turned up many times. DNA of the CDR3: TGTGCCAGCAGCCCCGGGACAGGATTGGATGGCTACACCTTC. Translated, it gives CASSPGTGLDGYTF. The chain has TRBV7-2 and TRBJ1-2; TRBD1 matches 8 bases. The germline V gene encodes CDR1 SGHTA and CDR2 FQGNSA. The CDR3 contains 14 residues. V lost 5 bases, J lost 6 bases, and 8 bases stayed unmatched. Supplemented by reference TRBV7-2 and TRBJ1-2, the full variable domain reads GAGVSQSPSNKVTEKGKDVELRCDPISGHTALYWYRQSLGQGLEFLIYFQGNSAPDKSGLPSDRFSAERTGGSVSTLTIQRTQQEDSAVYLCASSPGTGLDGYTFGSGTRLTVV.

This clonotype was counted only a few times. The V call is TRBV18, the J call TRBJ1-5; 8 nucleotides align to TRBD1. Germline V gene data show CDR1 as KGHSH and CDR2 as LQKENI. The CDR3 runs 16 residues. V shed 3 bases, J shed 2 bases, and the junction held 6 bases outside the gene matches. CDR3 coding DNA: TGTGCCAGCTCACCTGGACAGGGAAGGGGCAATCAGCCCCAGCATTTT. It is translated as CASSPGQGRGNQPQHF.

The sample holds a few counts of this clonotype. The genes are TRBV4-1 and TRBJ2-3; 8 nucleotides line up with TRBD2. Germline-derived CDR1 and CDR2 are MGHRA and YSYEKL. V shed 5 bases, J shed 4 bases, and the junction held 5 bases outside the gene matches. This CDR3 has 14 amino acids. This chain's CDR3 is CASSERTSPDTQYF. The DNA of the CDR3 is TGCGCCAGCAGCGAAAGGACTAGCCCAGATACGCAGTATTTT.

The J gene is TRBJ1-1, the V gene TRBV19; D gene ambiguous. The germline gives CDR1 LNHDA, CDR2 SQIVND (reference sequence). The CDR3 length is 14 residues. The V end lost 5 bases, the J end lost 1 base, and 11 bases lay between the germline ends. The DNA of the CDR3 is TGTGCCAGTAGTCACGGACGGAGGAACACTGAAGCTTTCTTT. Protein: CASSHGRRNTEAFF.

The V call is TRBV27, the J call TRBJ1-4; perhaps TRBD1 as D (5 bases). This CDR3 has 14 residues. Per germline, CDR1 MNHEY and CDR2 SMNVEV (reference sequence). The V and J ends lost 3 bases and 8 bases respectively, with 13 bases between them. CDR3: CASSFGTPGEKLFF. DNA for the CDR3: TGTGCCAGCAGTTTCGGGACCCCGGGGGAAAAACTGTTTTTT.

Details on this clonotype: One end of the junction does not line up with germline, which may come from a read error. The rearrangement joins TRBV5-3 to TRBJ2-7, with TRBD1 matching 9 bases. TRBV5-3 is an ORF; its function is uncertain. The CDR3 runs to 16 residues. The CDR3 DNA is TGTGCCAGCAGCTTGTTCCGAGACAGGGGGTACTACGAGCAGTACTTC. It yields the protein CASSLFRDRGYYEQYF.

The V gene is TRBV6-5, the J gene TRBJ2-5, with no clear D. The CDR3 sequence is 16 residues long. Germline V lookup: CDR1 MNHEY, CDR2 SVGAGI. Deletions cut 3 bases from V and 5 bases from J, with 19 bases between. The CDR3 bases are TGTGCCAGCAGTTATTCGCCATCGTCCGACCGGGAGACCCAGTACTTC. As protein: CASSYSPSSDRETQYF.

The J gene is TRBJ2-5, the V gene TRBV7-2; D is ambiguous. In germline, CDR1 is SGHTA, CDR2 FQGNSA. With 1 base removed from V and 0 bases from J, the gap between germline ends came to 6 bases. The CDR3 covers 14 residues. CDR3 sequence reads: CASSLVFNQETQYF. CDR3 sequence (DNA): TGTGCCAGCAGCTTAGTGTTTAACCAAGAGACCCAGTACTTC. The full variable domain, rest sourced from reference TRBV7-2 and TRBJ2-5, is GAGVSQSPSNKVTEKGKDVELRCDPISGHTALYWYRQSLGQGLEFLIYFQGNSAPDKSGLPSDRFSAERTGGSVSTLTIQRTQQEDSAVYLCASSLVFNQETQYFGPGTRLLVL.

This chain uses TRBV27 with TRBJ1-5, with D possibly matching TRBD1 (5 bases). This CDR3 is 15 amino acids long. The V gene's germline CDR1 is MNHEY and CDR2 SMNVEV (reference sequence). V dropped 0 bases and J dropped 3 bases, with 9 bases sitting between them. This CDR3 is CASSLSGHLNQPQHF. CDR3 DNA sequence: TGTGCCAGCAGTTTATCCGGACACCTCAATCAGCCCCAGCATTTT.

The CDR3 loop reads CASSVDGGPYNEQFF. The DNA for the CDR3 is TGTGCCAGCAGCGTAGACGGGGGCCCTTACAATGAGCAGTTCTTC. This chain links TRBV9 with TRBJ2-1; D assignment may be TRBD1 or TRBD2 (6 bases each). V was pared by 0 bases and J by 4 bases, with 11 bases between. This CDR3 comprises 15 residues. The germline V gene has CDR1 SGDLS and CDR2 YYNGEE.

This clonotype appeared many times. The chain combines TRBV20-1 with TRBJ1-2, with D possibly being TRBD1 (6 bases). Germline CDR1 is DFQATT and CDR2 is SNEGSKA (reference sequence). The CDR3 loop spans 13 amino acids. V gave up 6 bases and J gave up 8 bases, with 19 bases separating them. CDR3 residues: CSAGVRGQRGYTF. The DNA for the CDR3 is TGCAGTGCAGGGGTGCGCGGACAGCGGGGCTACACCTTC.

The chain recombines TRBV2 with TRBJ2-7, with a possible D match to TRBD1 (6 bases). V lost 8 bases and J 5 bases, leaving 10 bases between the germline ends. Germline V gene data show CDR1 as SNHLY and CDR2 as FYNNEI. The CDR3 length is 11 residues. The CDR3 DNA reads as TGTGCCAGCCCACAGGGCCACGAGCAGTACTTC. It specifies CASPQGHEQYF.